This TCR beta chain derives from a study of CD8 T cells in Susac syndrome. In the study overall: When their blood was taken, patients with Susac syndrome were therapy-naive, taking corticosteroids, or taking intravenous immunoglobulin alone.

cDNA came from about 0.5 to 1 ug RNA primed by random hexamers. Amplification of TCR beta CDR3 by immunoSEQ multiplex PCR spanned 54 Vbeta and 13 Jbeta. TCRdb recomputed calls from the immunoSEQ multiplex PCR reads with MiXCR, one row per CDR3 protein. Of about 190,000 distinct CDR3 sequences listed, over 75% are singletons. Germline CDR1 MRHNA, CDR2 SNTAGT. Trimming stripped 5 bases from V and 2 bases from J, with 7 bases between. This CDR3 is 14 amino acids long. Each Susac syndrome patient had definite or probable disease by recently defined criteria. Input material: CD4+ T cells from PBMCs. The sequence was obtained from a human donor with Susac syndrome. The V gene is TRBV6-4, the J gene TRBJ2-6, with no clear D. CDR3 loop: CASSWGTGANVLTF. The CDR3 DNA reads as TGTGCCAGCAGTTGGGGAACTGGGGCCAACGTCCTGACTTTC.